The 24 T cell receptor beta chains given below trace back to one sample, sequenced in a study of blood T cell repertoires in COVID-19. Data came from immunoSEQ multiplex PCR; TCRdb stores just in-frame clones and leaves some out. This sample carries fewer than 300,000 clones, under 90% of them seen once, and the ten largest clones take roughly 12%. Material for sequencing was peripheral blood. Source of these receptors: a man aged 50 to 59 with COVID-19, enrolled during active disease.

V gene TRBV28 combines with J gene TRBJ1-1, with 8 bases matching TRBD1. The CDR3 is 15 residues long. V shed 2 bases, J shed 6 bases, and the junction held 8 bases outside the gene matches. Germline V CDR1 and CDR2: MDHEN, SYDVKM. CDR3 protein: CASSLPWTGRAEAFF. The CDR3 DNA reads TGTGCCAGCAGTTTACCCTGGACAGGGCGGGCTGAAGCTTTCTTT.

Only a few counts were recorded for this clone. This chain connects TRBV9 to TRBJ1-1; 10 bases match TRBD1. V lost 3 bases, J lost 4 bases, and 3 bases stayed unmatched. The CDR3 has 14 amino acids. CDR1 and CDR2 from the germline V gene are SGDLS and YYNGEE. The CDR3 here is CASSAGQGGTEAFF. The CDR3 nucleotides read TGTGCCAGCAGCGCCGGACAGGGGGGCACTGAAGCTTTCTTT.

The chain uses TRBV11-1 and TRBJ2-1; tentative D call: TRBD1 (5 bases). Germline V gives CDR1 SGHAT, CDR2 FQDESV (reference sequence). V was pared by 1 base and J by 6 bases, with 7 bases between. This CDR3 has 13 amino acids. The CDR3 loop reads CASSLVRANEQFF. The CDR3 region has the DNA TGTGCCAGCAGCTTAGTCAGGGCCAATGAGCAGTTCTTC.

CDR3 residues: CASSGGQGAGEQFF. The CDR3 coding sequence is TGTGCCAGCAGTGGTGGGCAGGGGGCCGGTGAGCAGTTCTTC. V gene TRBV3-1 (or the pseudogene TRBV3-2) combines with J gene TRBJ2-1, with 8 bases identical to TRBD1. The J segment lost 9 bases and the V segment lost 6 bases, leaving 10 bases of the junction unmatched. The germline CDR1 and CDR2 sequences are LGHDT and YNNKEL (reference sequence). The CDR3 extends over 14 amino acids.

V gene TRBV7-2 combines with J gene TRBJ1-6; D uncertain. Trimming left V 3 bases short and J 13 bases short, with 13 bases between. This CDR3 region has 13 residues. Germline loops: CDR1 SGHTA, CDR2 FQGNSA. The CDR3 loop is CASSLPPVSPLHF. The CDR3, as DNA: TGTGCCAGCAGCTTGCCCCCGGTTTCCCCCCTCCACTTT.

The J gene is TRBJ1-6, the V gene TRBV24-1; maybe TRBD1 (5 bases). Between the trimmed V and J ends, which lost 9 bases and 5 bases, there was a span of 22 bases. The CDR3 is made up of 17 amino acids. From germline, CDR1 is KGHDR and CDR2 SFDVKD. In DNA, the CDR3 is TGTGCCACCCGTACCGTGACCAAGTCAGGGAATAATTCACCCCTCCACTTT. It specifies CATRTVTKSGNNSPLHF.

The chain combines TRBV7-2 with TRBJ1-1, with D perhaps TRBD1 (5 bases). The CDR3 is 15 amino acids. Trimming took off 0 bases at V and 3 bases at J, with 11 bases between the two ends. Germline V CDR1 and CDR2: SGHTA, FQGNSA. The CDR3 bases are TGTGCCAGCAGCTTAGCACGTGGCAGGGACACTGAAGCTTTCTTT. This sequence encodes CASSLARGRDTEAFF.

The V and J genes are TRBV4-3 and TRBJ1-5, with D tentatively TRBD1 (6 bases). CDR3 length equals 15 residues. From germline, CDR1 is LGHNA and CDR2 YSLEER. V lost 0 bases and J lost 5, with 11 bases in between. CDR3 region: CASSQERTGYQPQHF. CDR3 nucleotide sequence: TGCGCCAGCAGCCAAGAGAGAACAGGGTATCAGCCCCAGCATTTT.

This rearrangement joins TRBV24-1 to TRBJ2-3, with 11 bases identical to TRBD1. The CDR3 is made up of 16 amino acids. Germline values: CDR1 KGHDR, CDR2 SFDVKD. The V segment lost 3 bases and the J segment 6 bases; nucleotides outside the gene matches: 7. As DNA, the CDR3 is TGTGCCACCAGTGATCCTATCGGGACAGGGGGGGATACGCAGTATTTT. This sequence encodes CATSDPIGTGGDTQYF.

This chain links TRBV6-5 with TRBJ1-4, with TRBD1 matching over 7 bases. Germline CDR1 and CDR2: MNHEY and SVGAGI. The CDR3 has 14 amino acids. V lost 6 bases and J lost 0; bases outside the gene matches: 1. In DNA, the CDR3 is TGTGCCAGCAGCACAGGGGCAACTAATGAAAAACTGTTTTTT. Protein: CASSTGATNEKLFF.

The V and J genes are TRBV5-1 and TRBJ1-2, with D possibly TRBD1 on 6 matching bases. V lost 2 bases to trimming and J lost 6 bases, with 11 bases between them. The CDR3 spans 13 residues. From germline, CDR1 is SGHRS and CDR2 YFSETQ. In DNA form, the CDR3 reads TGCGCCAGCAGCTTAACGGACAGCCATGGCTACACCTTC. It is translated as CASSLTDSHGYTF. Supplemented by reference TRBV5-1 and TRBJ1-2, the full variable domain reads KAGVTQTPRYLIKTRGQQVTLSCSPISGHRSVSWYQQTPGQGLQFLFEYFSETQRNKGNFPGRFSGRQFSNSRSEMNVSTLELGDSALYLCASSLTDSHGYTFGSGTRLTVV.

The chain joins TRBV4-2 to TRBJ2-4, with TRBD2 identical over 9 bases. The CDR3 has 16 residues. V lost 4 bases and J lost 3; bases outside the gene matches: 7. The germline gives CDR1 LGHNA, CDR2 YNFKEQ. CDR3 nucleotides: TGTGCCAGCAGCCGAGCGGGGGGTGTGGGCAAAAACATTCAGTACTTC. Its translation is CASSRAGGVGKNIQYF.

CDR3 in amino acids: CASSITKAAEQYF. The CDR3 DNA is TGTGCCAGCAGTATTACTAAAGCGGCCGAGCAGTACTTC. The genes are TRBV6-5 and TRBJ2-7, with D possibly matching TRBD2 (5 bases). V was pared by 5 bases and J by 6 bases, with 14 bases between. The CDR3 totals 13 residues. CDR1 and CDR2 from the germline V gene are MNHEY and SVGAGI.

V gene TRBV7-9 combines with J gene TRBJ2-2; TRBD2 is a possible D gene (6 bases). The V end was cut by 5 bases, the J end by 5 bases, with 18 bases between. The CDR3 spans 16 residues. Germline CDR1 is SEHNR and CDR2 is FQNEAQ (reference sequence). CDR3 sequence: CASSPWGGAGTGELFF. The CDR3 bases are TGTGCCAGCAGCCCCTGGGGCGGGGCGGGGACCGGGGAGCTGTTTTTT.

The genes are TRBV3-1 (or the pseudogene TRBV3-2) and TRBJ2-5; perhaps TRBD1 as D (6 bases). Trimming stripped 6 bases from V and 3 bases from J, with 11 bases between. Per the germline V gene, CDR1 is LGHDT and CDR2 is YNNKEL (reference sequence). The CDR3 loop spans 13 amino acids. In nucleotides, the CDR3 is TGTGCCAGCAGGCTTTGGACAGAAGAGACCCAGTACTTC. It codes for CASRLWTEETQYF.

The V call is TRBV27, the J call TRBJ1-1; a possible D gene is TRBD1 (6 bases). V dropped 5 bases and J dropped 4 bases, with 17 bases sitting between them. The length of the CDR3 is 15 residues. Looked up from germline, CDR1 is MNHEY and CDR2 is SMNVEV (reference sequence). CDR3 protein: CASSNLGQGSTEAFF. Written as DNA, the CDR3 is TGTGCCAGCAGTAACCTCGGGCAGGGGAGCACTGAAGCTTTCTTT.

This clone was seen once. The V gene is TRBV14, the J gene TRBJ2-3, with D maybe TRBD2 (6 bases). Trimming pared 0 bases from V and 2 bases from J, leaving 15 bases between. Germline assignment: CDR1 SGHDN and CDR2 FVKESK. The length of the CDR3 is 17 residues. CDR3 nucleotide sequence: TGTGCCAGCAGCCAAGATGCCGCGGGGACCATCACAGATACGCAGTATTTT. This gives the protein CASSQDAAGTITDTQYF. Drawing the rest from reference TRBV14 and TRBJ2-3, the complete variable domain is EAGVTQFPSHSVIEKGQTVTLRCDPISGHDNLYWYRRVMGKEIKFLLHFVKESKQDESGMPNNRFLAERTGGTYSTLKVQPAELEDSGVYFCASSQDAAGTITDTQYFGPGTRLTVL.

This chain links TRBV7-9 with TRBJ1-1; D is unresolved. Trimming shortened V by 3 bases and J by 1 base, and 12 bases separated the two germline ends. The CDR3 runs 15 residues. From germline, CDR1 is SEHNR and CDR2 FQNEAQ (reference sequence). In nucleotides, the CDR3 is TGTGCCAGCAGCTTCGAGGGATCGGGGAACACTGAAGCTTTCTTT. Its protein is CASSFEGSGNTEAFF.

This chain's CDR3 is CASSLGAGQNSPLHF. The CDR3, as DNA: TGTGCCAGCAGCTTAGGAGCAGGGCAGAATTCACCCCTCCACTTT. The chain combines TRBV7-8 with TRBJ1-6, with D possibly TRBD1 on 5 matching bases. This CDR3 region has 15 residues. Germline loops: CDR1 SGHVS, CDR2 FQNEAQ. Trimming shortened V by 1 base and J by 7 bases, and 11 bases separated the two germline ends.

The chain is built from TRBV9 and TRBJ2-7; D not certain. The germline V gene has CDR1 SGDLS and CDR2 YYNGEE. The V gene lost 0 bases and the J gene lost 0 bases, with 7 bases spanning the gap. The CDR3 has 14 amino acids. The CDR3 DNA is TGTGCCAGCAGCGTAGGTCCAGTCTCCTACGAGCAGTACTTC. This sequence encodes CASSVGPVSYEQYF.

The rearrangement uses TRBV28 and TRBJ2-5; possible D gene TRBD1, 5 bases. The CDR3 is 16 residues long. Germline values: CDR1 MDHEN, CDR2 SYDVKM. Trimming shortened V by 6 bases and J by 5 bases, and 22 bases separated the two germline ends. CDR3 coding DNA: TGTGCCAGCAGGATAGGGGATTCGTGGTTGTCGGAGACCCAGTACTTC. It is translated as CASRIGDSWLSETQYF.

V and J are TRBV18 and TRBJ1-2; a possible D gene is TRBD1 (6 bases). Per the germline V gene, CDR1 is KGHSH and CDR2 is LQKENI. CDR3 length: 15 residues. V was pared by 4 bases and J by 4 bases, with 16 bases between. The CDR3 nucleotides read TGTGCCAGCTCACAAGCCCTGGACAGTTCCTATGGCTACACCTTC. Its protein product is CASSQALDSSYGYTF.

The V call is TRBV29-1, the J call TRBJ1-1, with D possibly TRBD1 on 6 matching bases. Trimming removed 7 bases at V and 1 base at J, with 13 bases between. The CDR3 runs to 13 residues. The germline V gene has CDR1 SQVTM and CDR2 ANQGSEA. Here the CDR3 DNA reads TGCAGCGGGAGACAGGCGGGGAACACTGAAGCTTTCTTT. The encoded protein is CSGRQAGNTEAFF.

This chain links TRBV7-9 with TRBJ2-5; tentatively, D is TRBD2 (8 bases). Germline CDR1 and CDR2: SEHNR and FQNEAQ (reference sequence). Trimming took 4 bases from V and 4 from J, leaving 22 bases between them. This CDR3 is built from 17 residues. Here the CDR3 DNA reads TGTGCCAGCAGCTCGACGGGAGGGACAGCCGCCCGAGAGACCCAGTACTTC. It codes for CASSSTGGTAARETQYF.